This TCR beta chain stems from a study of CD4 T cells in relation to SARS-CoV-2 and coronaviruses (dated by TCRdb to about 2021). The study in broad terms: Patient-derived lymphoblastoid cell lines were used to map the HLA restriction of shared crossreactive spike epitopes. The Adaptive Biotechnologies TCR-sequencing kit was used to sequence samples from a few pre-COVID donors and the naive versus memory experiments, whereas other data were Illumina-based. Memory CD4+ T cell crossreactivity between SARS-CoV-2 and common cold coronavirus spike proteins was assessed at the TCR clonotype level in the study. A different TCR-beta assay, based on Illumina, was used to sequence expansion assays from other donors in the study.

CD4+ T cells from unexposed donors were collected before the COVID-19 pandemic (2011-2018). To separate naive from memory CD4+ T cells, cryopreserved PBMCs first underwent CD4 enrichment and then EasySep naive CD4+ T cell enrichment. Leukapheresis product for the unexposed donors was purchased commercially. Ficoll-Paque PLUS gradient centrifugation was used to isolate PBMCs from either whole blood or leukapheresis product. PBMCs were either used fresh in the expansion assay or cryopreserved at -140 degrees C. The QIAamp Micro DNA Kit was used to extract genomic DNA from the CD4+ T cells. Uncultured naive and memory CD4+ T cell DNA received deep-resolution immunoSEQ TCR-beta sequencing. Per the original workflow: Preprocessing removed nonproductive sequences and CDR3s not starting with C, not ending with F or W, or shorter than 7 amino acids. Cultured and uncultured naive and memory CD4+ repertoires were searched for previously identified spike- and CEF-reactive CDR3s. After three terminal residues were trimmed from each end, CDR3 homology was quantified as pairwise Levenshtein distance using the stringdist R package. As stored in TCRdb, this immuneACCESS dataset retains in-frame rearrangements with V and J assigned. A fraction of the clones does not appear; measured against another copy, unresolved V genes explain less than half of the discrepancy, and the remainder lacks a known reason. The V and J calls and the clone size are those of that table, but D and trimming were determined from the DNA. The sample table records more than 50,000 clones; roughly 85% of these occur just once. About 1.4% of the sample is in the top ten clones.

After removal of 3 bases from V and 7 bases from J, the junction retains 1 base not matched to a gene. Based on the germline V gene, the CDR1 and CDR2 sequences are SGHNT and YENEEA. Including the terminal cysteine and phenylalanine, the CDR3 comprises 13 residues. Just the 39-base CDR3 DNA is kept, in frame starting at base 1. The research as a whole found: Crossreactivity analysis centred on spike protein, so crossreactivity against other viral proteins was not assessed. No donor contributed both pre-pandemic and post-infection samples, which limited tracing the source of pre-existing responses. Crossreactive clones showed significantly weaker SARS-CoV-2-driven expansion than monoreactive clones, consistent with antigenic imprinting. Sequencing of naive versus memory cells indicated that the assay detects memory recall responses, not primary responses primed during culture. In roughly 65% of donors, memory CD4+ clonotypes turned up that crossrecognized SARS-CoV-2 and at least one common cold coronavirus spike. The study was constrained by small numbers of patients and of tested TCRs.

Of note for this clone: The antigen this receptor binds is unknown. Base qualities are not provided; no much larger clone lies one nucleotide away.

The chain employs TRBV11-3 and TRBJ2-7; 12 central nucleotides agree with TRBD2. This receptor was taken from a human donor in good health. The sample was memory CD4+ T cells from PBMCs. This sample's cell subset or site label indicates: memory (non-naive) CD4+ T cells. The DNA reads as follows: TGTGCCAGCAGCTTGGGACTAGCGGGTGAGCAGTACTTC. Its coded protein is CASSLGLAGEQYF.